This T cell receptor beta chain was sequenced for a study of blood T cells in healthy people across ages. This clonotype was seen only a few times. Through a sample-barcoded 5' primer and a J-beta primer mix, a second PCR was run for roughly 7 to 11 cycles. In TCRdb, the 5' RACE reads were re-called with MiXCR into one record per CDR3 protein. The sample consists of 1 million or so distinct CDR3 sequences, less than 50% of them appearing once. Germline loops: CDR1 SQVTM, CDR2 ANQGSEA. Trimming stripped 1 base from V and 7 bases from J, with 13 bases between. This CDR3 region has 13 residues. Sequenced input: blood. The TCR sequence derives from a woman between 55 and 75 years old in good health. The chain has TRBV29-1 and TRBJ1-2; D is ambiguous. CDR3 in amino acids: CSVEAGIRGGYTF. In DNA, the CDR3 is TGCAGCGTTGAAGCTGGGATCCGGGGTGGCTACACCTTC.